Sequencing of this TCR beta chain was carried out in a study of blood T cell repertoires in COVID-19. This CDR3 is 16 amino acids long. In germline, CDR1 is MDHEN, CDR2 SYDVKM. V was shortened by 2 bases and J by 3 bases, with 14 bases between the two germline ends. Authors' methods: For nucleated cells, counts were estimated from reference gene primer amplification. The protocol was immunoSEQ multiplex PCR, while the TCRdb copy is restricted to in-frame clones and leaves out a portion. The V and J calls and clone size come from that table; D and trimming were worked out from the DNA. Among fewer than 300,000 clones, 75% to 95% were seen once, and the ten largest hold about 1.1%.

The TCR was taken from a woman in her thirties who had recovered from COVID-19. Sequenced material: PBMCs or T cells enriched from blood (not recorded which). V gene TRBV28 combines with J gene TRBJ2-4; TRBD1 might be the D (6 bases). As DNA, the CDR3 is TGTGCCAGCAGTTTAATGGGCAGGGGATTCAAAAACATTCAGTACTTC. Protein product: CASSLMGRGFKNIQYF.